The 15 T cell receptor beta chains given below trace back to one sample, sequenced in a study of OX40 agonist ivuxolimab in advanced cancers. Repertoires were generated with immunoSEQ multiplex PCR, while TCRdb's copy carries only in-frame clones and drops some. The table shows tens of thousands of clones, with around 90% occurring only once. The sample was CD4+ or CD8+ T cells sorted from blood, taken in a trial of the OX40 agonist ivuxolimab. These receptors originate from an adult with an advanced solid tumor such as melanoma, head and neck, liver or kidney cancer.

This chain links TRBV18 with TRBJ1-5; TRBD1 aligns across 12 bases. Germline assignment: CDR1 KGHSH and CDR2 LQKENI. CDR3 length: 15 residues. With 5 bases clipped from V and 5 bases from J, the junction kept 4 bases outside the gene matches. The CDR3 coding sequence is TGTGCCAGCTCAGATGGGACAGGGGGCGATCAGCCCCAGCATTTT. It yields the protein CASSDGTGGDQPQHF.

The chain combines TRBV2 with TRBJ2-7; possibly TRBD1 or TRBD2 for D (5 bases each). The V gene lost 2 bases and the J gene lost 0 bases, with 11 bases spanning the gap. Germline V gene data show CDR1 as SNHLY and CDR2 as FYNNEI. There are 15 residues in the CDR3. In DNA, the CDR3 is TGTGCCAGCAGTGAAACCGGGACCGGCTCCTACGAGCAGTACTTC. It translates to CASSETGTGSYEQYF.

As DNA, the CDR3 is TGTGCCAGCTCCGGGACAGGGAGGGAAAAACTGTTTTTT. Its protein product is CASSGTGREKLFF. V usage is TRBV19 and J usage is TRBJ1-4, with 9 bases lining up with TRBD1. CDR3 length equals 13 residues. V lost 9 bases to trimming and J lost 8 bases; unmatched junction nucleotides: 7. Germline values: CDR1 LNHDA, CDR2 SQIVND (reference sequence).

This clone turned up a few times. The chain is built from TRBV6-1 and TRBJ1-5; TRBD1 aligns across 8 bases. The CDR3 is 15 residues long. V gave up 6 bases and J gave up 5 bases; unmatched junction bases: 9. Germline assignment: CDR1 MNHNS and CDR2 SASEGT. CDR3: CASRHTGGGHQPQHF. The CDR3 DNA is TGTGCCAGCAGGCACACAGGGGGAGGGCATCAGCCCCAGCATTTT.

This clone has a single count. The chain recombines TRBV2 with TRBJ1-5, with TRBD1 matching 9 bases. The CDR3 totals 14 residues. Looked up from germline, CDR1 is SNHLY and CDR2 is FYNNEI. V dropped 7 bases and J dropped 6; count of bases not matched to a gene: 7. CDR3 in amino acids: CASTRTGDGQPQHF. DNA for the CDR3: TGTGCCAGCACTCGGACAGGGGATGGTCAGCCCCAGCATTTT.

The V call is TRBV7-9, the J call TRBJ2-5; TRBD2 agrees at 9 bases. V lost 3 bases to trimming and J lost 5 bases; unmatched junction nucleotides: 7. The CDR3 extends over 15 amino acids. Germline V gene sequence: CDR1 SEHNR, CDR2 FQNEAQ (reference sequence). The CDR3 nucleotides read TGTGCCAGCAGCTTCGCGGGGGGGCCGGGGGAGACCCAGTACTTC. Its protein is CASSFAGGPGETQYF.

The genes are TRBV28 and TRBJ2-7, with D perhaps TRBD2 (6 bases). The V and J ends lost 7 bases and 2 bases respectively, with 12 bases between them. CDR1 is MDHEN and CDR2 is SYDVKM in the germline V gene. The CDR3 is 13 amino acids. This chain's CDR3 is CASIADYPYEQYF. The DNA of the CDR3 is TGTGCCAGCATCGCGGACTACCCCTACGAGCAGTACTTC.

The V gene is TRBV10-3, the J gene TRBJ2-1; D is unclear. Germline CDR1 reads ENHRY; CDR2 reads SYGVKD. The V end was cut by 4 bases, the J end by 6 bases, with 4 bases between. The CDR3 loop spans 11 amino acids. Here the CDR3 reads CAISVSNEQFF. The CDR3, as DNA: TGTGCCATCAGTGTGTCCAATGAGCAGTTCTTC.

This rearrangement joins TRBV29-1 to TRBJ1-5; D uncertain. V lost 3 bases, J lost 5 bases, and 11 bases lay in between. The CDR3 totals 13 residues. Germline CDR1 SQVTM, CDR2 ANQGSEA. The CDR3 here is CSVDPPGDQPQHF. CDR3 DNA: TGCAGCGTTGATCCCCCTGGAGATCAGCCCCAGCATTTT.

J is TRBJ1-2 and V is TRBV28; 8 bases line up with TRBD1. The germline CDR1 and CDR2 sequences are MDHEN and SYDVKM. The CDR3 runs to 13 residues. The V segment lost 7 bases and the J segment 4 bases; nucleotides outside the gene matches: 5. The CDR3 coding sequence is TGTGCCAGCACCTCAGACAGGGGCTATGGCTACACCTTC. Protein product: CASTSDRGYGYTF.

As regards this clone: Within the sample, other DNA sequences also encode this same CDR3. The CDR3 is CASSIDRGQPQHF. CDR3 nucleotide sequence: TGTGCCAGTAGTATCGACAGGGGCCAGCCCCAGCATTTT. The chain links TRBV19 to TRBJ1-5; TRBD1 aligns across 8 bases. The V segment lost 3 bases and the J segment 7 bases; nucleotides outside the gene matches: 2. Germline lookup yields CDR1 LNHDA and CDR2 SQIVND (reference sequence). This CDR3 has 13 amino acids.

The V and J genes are TRBV9 and TRBJ1-1; a weak D match, TRBD1 (5 bases). CDR1 and CDR2 (germline): SGDLS, YYNGEE. Trimming left V 4 bases short and J 1 base short, with 14 bases between. The CDR3 is made up of 15 amino acids. This CDR3 reads CASSPLPGSNTEAFF. In nucleotides, the CDR3 is TGTGCCAGCAGCCCTCTCCCAGGGTCGAACACTGAAGCTTTCTTT.

This clone was picked up one time. V gene TRBV30 combines with J gene TRBJ1-1; 7 bases agree with TRBD1. This CDR3 has 13 residues. Germline CDR1 is GTSNPN and CDR2 is SVGIG (reference sequence). V was clipped by 6 bases and J by 4 bases; unmatched bases: 8. CDR3 DNA: TGTGCCTGCCAGGGACAGCGGGGCACTGAAGCTTTCTTT. This gives the protein CACQGQRGTEAFF.

In DNA, the CDR3 is TGTGCCAGTAGTCTCCGGGGGGGGGAAGAGACCCAGTACTTC. This encodes CASSLRGGEETQYF. This chain links TRBV19 with TRBJ2-5; TRBD2 aligns across 8 bases. Germline assignment: CDR1 LNHDA and CDR2 SQIVND (reference sequence). The V and J ends lost 5 bases and 3 bases, in that order; junction bases with no gene match: 5. CDR3 length: 14 amino acids. Supplemented by reference TRBV19 and TRBJ2-5, the full variable domain reads DGGITQSPKYLFRKEGQNVTLSCEQNLNHDAMYWYRQDPGQGLRLIYYSQIVNDFQKGDIAEGYSVSREKKESFPLTVTSAQKNPTAFYLCASSLRGGEETQYFGPGTRLLVL.

The count of this clone is one. This rearrangement joins TRBV19 to TRBJ2-7; 8 positions agree with TRBD1. J lost 3 bases, V lost 7 bases, and 8 bases had no gene match. This CDR3 is 14 amino acids long. Germline V gene sequence: CDR1 LNHDA, CDR2 SQIVND (reference sequence). The CDR3 spells CASKTGTGLYEQYF. In nucleotides, the CDR3 is TGTGCCAGTAAAACCGGGACAGGCCTCTACGAGCAGTACTTC.